Reported below is one T cell receptor beta chain. The antigen it recognizes is unknown. Base qualities were left out, and no much larger clone turns up one base away. This sample is drawn from a study of OX40 agonist ivuxolimab in advanced cancers. Broadly, across the study: Ivuxolimab was an agonistic, fully human IgG2 monoclonal antibody directed against OX40 (CD134), a costimulatory receptor. Intravenous ivuxolimab was administered to patients every 2 weeks at six dose levels: 0.01, 0.1, 0.3, 1.5, 3 and 10 mg/kg. Of the 50 to 55 patients in dose escalation, 19 had hepatocellular carcinoma, about 15 had melanoma, 9 had renal cell carcinoma and 9 had head and neck cancer. The dose-escalation cohort was about 83% male with a mean age of approximately 60 years, ranging from about 20 to 85. Prior anti-PD-1, anti-PD-L1 or anti-CTLA-4 therapy was permitted, and about 40% of dose-escalation patients had received checkpoint inhibitors. Three dose-escalation patients achieved partial responses, one with hepatocellular carcinoma and two with cutaneous melanoma. Peripheral TCRbeta sequencing aimed to test whether ivuxolimab altered TCR sequence diversity and caused clonal T-cell expansion. The monotherapy dose-escalation portion (N ≈ 52 patients) of the phase I ivuxolimab trial is reported in the paper. Overall study results and their limits: Which antigens the clonally expanded peripheral T cells were specific for was not determined. At doses of 0.1 to 3.0 mg/kg, clonal expansion of both CD4+ and CD8+ T cells in blood was seen between baseline and week 6. In partial responders in the 0.1-3.0 mg/kg groups, normalized peripheral clonal expansion was found to be among the lowest, especially among CD8+ T cells. Low levels of normalized T-cell clonal expansion were also shown by some nonresponding patients. After ivuxolimab, more expanded clones were found on average in CD8+ T cells than in CD4+ T cells.

Genomic DNA was isolated from the sorted cells so that the TCRbeta CDR3 region could be sequenced. TCRbeta CDR3 regions were sequenced using the immunoSEQ Assay. TCRdb took over this immuneACCESS table, retaining in-frame rearrangements with V and J assigned. Such tables are incomplete; in checked studies, under half of the missing clones stem from an unresolved V gene, and the remainder is unexplained. Across this sample there are about 38,000 clones, with around four fifths seen only once. Of the sample, approximately 21% is held by the ten largest clones. CDR1 SGHAT and CDR2 FQNNGV were looked up in the germline V gene. The CDR3 starts with the cysteine, ends with the phenylalanine, and has 15 residues. The sequence is cut down to CDR3 DNA, 45 bases in frame from base 1. A distance of 12 bases separates the germline ends of V and J, which lose 3 bases and 4 bases respectively. Patients with a history of autoimmune disease or receiving systemic immunosuppression were excluded from the trial. Peripheral blood for TCR sequencing was collected from all dose cohorts at baseline, on cycle 4 day 1, and on cycle 7 day 1. The samples were drawn from a first-in-human, open-label, multicenter phase I dose-escalation trial of ivuxolimab. The trial enrolled adults with locally advanced or metastatic head and neck squamous cell, hepatocellular, melanoma or renal cell carcinoma. CD4+ and CD8+ T cells were sorted separately from peripheral blood before TCR sequencing.

The chain couples TRBV11-2 to TRBJ2-2; TRBD2 might be the D gene, on 6 matching bases. Sequencing was performed on CD4+ or CD8+ T cells sorted from blood, taken in a trial of the OX40 agonist ivuxolimab. The TCR was taken from an adult with an advanced solid tumor such as melanoma, head and neck, liver or kidney cancer. The CDR3 region: CASSFDTGGTGELFF. The DNA reads TGTGCCAGCAGCTTCGACACCGGGGGCACCGGGGAGCTGTTTTTT.